The 9 T cell receptor beta chains below come from one sample, sequenced in a study of blood T cells in healthy people across ages. Primed by a sample-barcoded 5' primer and a J-beta primer mix, a second PCR proceeded for roughly 6 to 12 cycles. TCRdb fed the 5' RACE reads into MiXCR, producing one record per CDR3 protein. The sample carries 800,000 to 950,000 distinct CDR3 sequences, about 34% recorded once. The source material was blood. These receptors were obtained from a man between 18 and 29 years old in good health.

This clonotype has just one count. An end of the junction differs from the germline gene, which may be a read error. The chain uses TRBV13 and TRBJ2-7, with a tentative D call TRBD2 (5 bases). Germline V gene lookup returns CDR1 PRHDT and CDR2 FYEKMQ (reference sequence). This CDR3 is built from 13 residues. The CDR3 sequence is CAGSLEGIYEQYF. As DNA, the CDR3 is TGTGCCGGCAGCTTAGAGGGCATCTACGAGCAGTACTTC. Looking up the rest from reference TRBV13 and TRBJ2-7 gives the full variable domain: AAGVIQSPRHLIKEKRETATLKCYPIPRHDTVYWYQQGPGQDPQFLISFYEKMQSDKGSIPDRFSAQQFSDYHSELNMSSLELGDSALYFCAGSLEGIYEQYFGPGTRLTVT.

The genes are TRBV9 and TRBJ2-1, with 11 bases aligning to TRBD1. The trim removed 6 bases at V and 0 bases at J, leaving 20 bases unmatched. The CDR3 spans 21 residues. CDR1 and CDR2 from the germline V gene are SGDLS and YYNGEE. CDR3 protein: CASNKLPGQGDPRGSYNEQFF. The DNA for the CDR3 is TGTGCCAGCAACAAGCTACCGGGACAGGGGGACCCCAGAGGCTCCTACAATGAGCAGTTCTTC. Filled out from reference TRBV9 and TRBJ2-1, the complete variable domain reads DSGVTQTPKHLITATGQRVTLRCSPRSGDLSVYWYQQSLDQGLQFLIQYYNGEERAKGNILERFSAQQFPDLHSELNLSSLELGDSALYFCASNKLPGQGDPRGSYNEQFFGPGTRLTVL.

This clonotype was observed a handful of times. V gene TRBV29-1 combines with J gene TRBJ2-6; no reliable D call. The germline V gene encodes CDR1 SQVTM and CDR2 ANQGSEA. This CDR3 is built from 15 residues. Trimming left V 6 bases short and J 2 bases short, with 14 bases between. CDR3 loop: CSVATGRAGANVLTF. The CDR3 DNA sequence: TGCAGCGTCGCGACTGGACGGGCTGGGGCCAACGTCCTGACTTTC.

The rearrangement joins TRBV20-1 to TRBJ2-7, with 10 positions matching TRBD2. This CDR3 contains 17 residues. The germline V gene has CDR1 DFQATT and CDR2 SNEGSKA (reference sequence). Losses at the gene ends were 4 bases for V and 2 bases for J; bases not matched to a gene: 14. CDR3 loop: CSAIALQTSGPPYEQYF. The CDR3 DNA follows: TGCAGTGCTATCGCCCTCCAGACTAGCGGGCCTCCCTACGAGCAGTACTTC.

The chain is built from TRBV4-3 and TRBJ2-3, with D unresolved. V was trimmed by 0 bases and J by 6 bases, leaving 28 bases between them. CDR1 is LGHNA, CDR2 YSLEER, per germline. CDR3 size: 20 residues. DNA for the CDR3: TGCGCCAGCAGCCAAGATGTTCCCGCGTCAGGATCAGCACAGAGGGATACGCAGTATTTT. Its translation: CASSQDVPASGSAQRDTQYF.

The chain joins TRBV12-3 or TRBV12-4 to TRBJ1-5, with D perhaps TRBD1 (5 bases). V was cut by 3 bases and J by 7 bases, with 13 bases left in between. The CDR3 runs to 14 residues. CDR3 DNA sequence: TGTGCCAGCAGTTTTGGGGGAGGAGTACAGCCCCAGCATTTT. Protein product: CASSFGGGVQPQHF.

The table lists this clonotype with many counts. The chain recombines TRBV12-3 or TRBV12-4 with TRBJ2-5; no clear D gene. V was shortened by 3 bases and J by 5 bases, with 7 bases between the two germline ends. The CDR3 contains 12 residues. The CDR3 DNA is TGTGCCAGCAGTTTCGACGGTGAGACCCAGTACTTC. Amino acid sequence: CASSFDGETQYF.

The chain joins TRBV18 to TRBJ2-2; 8 positions agree with TRBD2. This CDR3 region has 16 residues. After removal of 3 bases from V and 1 base from J, the junction contained 4 bases not matched to a gene. Germline V gene data show CDR1 as KGHSH and CDR2 as LQKENI. CDR3 residues: CASSPQSGGNTGELFF. The CDR3 bases are TGTGCCAGCTCACCTCAAAGCGGGGGGAACACCGGGGAGCTGTTTTTT.

This clonotype has more than one count but fewer than ten. The V and J genes are TRBV2 and TRBJ2-6; maybe TRBD2 (5 bases). CDR1 and CDR2 from the germline V gene are SNHLY and FYNNEI. The CDR3 contains 16 residues. With 4 bases removed from V and 1 base from J, the gap between germline ends came to 11 bases. The CDR3 spells CASSAGIGSGANVLTF. The CDR3 DNA sequence: TGTGCCAGCAGTGCGGGGATTGGGTCTGGGGCCAACGTCCTGACTTTC.